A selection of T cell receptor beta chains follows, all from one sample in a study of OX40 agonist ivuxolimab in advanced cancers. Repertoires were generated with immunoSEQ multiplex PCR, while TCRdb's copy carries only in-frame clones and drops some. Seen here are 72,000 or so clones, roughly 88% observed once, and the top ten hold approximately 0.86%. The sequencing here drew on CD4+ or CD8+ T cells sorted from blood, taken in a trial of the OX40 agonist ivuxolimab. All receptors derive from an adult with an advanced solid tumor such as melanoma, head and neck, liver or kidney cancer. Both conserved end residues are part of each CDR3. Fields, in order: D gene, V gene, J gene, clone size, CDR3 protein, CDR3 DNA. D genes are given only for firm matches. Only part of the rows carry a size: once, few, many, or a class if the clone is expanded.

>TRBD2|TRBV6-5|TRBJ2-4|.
CASSQRGGRNIQYF
TGTGCCAGCTCCCAGAGGGGCGGGAGAAACATTCAGTACTTC
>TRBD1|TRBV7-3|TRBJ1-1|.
CASSLGQGAVYTEAFF
TGTGCCAGCAGCCTGGGACAGGGGGCTGTGTACACTGAAGCTTTCTTT
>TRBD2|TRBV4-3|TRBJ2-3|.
CASSQDTPLTSGRADTQYF
TGCGCCAGCAGCCAAGATACCCCCCTTACTAGCGGGAGAGCAGATACGCAGTATTTT
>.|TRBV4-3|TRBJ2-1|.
CASSQGGQTYNEQFF
TGCGCCAGCAGCCAAGGGGGACAAACCTACAATGAGCAGTTCTTC
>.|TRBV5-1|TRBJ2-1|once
CASSVSGSSYNEQFF
TGCGCCAGCAGCGTATCAGGGAGCTCCTACAATGAGCAGTTCTTC
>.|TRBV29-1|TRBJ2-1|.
CSVEGGEEATYNEQFF
TGCAGCGTTGAAGGAGGGGAAGAGGCTACTTACAATGAGCAGTTCTTC
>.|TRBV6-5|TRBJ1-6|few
CASSYAGRGDSPLHF
TGTGCCAGCAGTTACGCTGGACGGGGGGATTCACCCCTCCACTTT
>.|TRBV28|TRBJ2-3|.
CASSFWGRREQTDTQYF
TGTGCCAGCAGTTTCTGGGGGAGAAGGGAACAGACAGATACGCAGTATTTT
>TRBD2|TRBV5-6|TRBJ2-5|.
CASSSGKRGRGETQYF
TGTGCCAGCAGCTCCGGGAAGCGGGGGAGGGGAGAGACCCAGTACTTC
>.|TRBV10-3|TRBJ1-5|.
CAISESPYSNQPQHF
TGTGCCATCAGTGAGTCGCCGTATAGCAATCAGCCCCAGCATTTT